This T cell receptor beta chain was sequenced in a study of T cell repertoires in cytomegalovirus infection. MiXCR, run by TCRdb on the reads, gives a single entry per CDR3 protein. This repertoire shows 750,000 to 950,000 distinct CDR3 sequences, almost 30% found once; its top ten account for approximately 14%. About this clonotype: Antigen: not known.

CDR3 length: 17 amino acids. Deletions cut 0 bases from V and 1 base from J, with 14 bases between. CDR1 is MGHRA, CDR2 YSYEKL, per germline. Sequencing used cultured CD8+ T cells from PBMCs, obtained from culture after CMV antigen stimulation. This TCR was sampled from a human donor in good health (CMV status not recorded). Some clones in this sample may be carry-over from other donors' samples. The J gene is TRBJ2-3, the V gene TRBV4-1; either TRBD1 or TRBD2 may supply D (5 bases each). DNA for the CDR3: TGCGCCAGCAGCCAAGAAGCATCCGGGGCCGGCACAGATACGCAGTATTTT. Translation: CASSQEASGAGTDTQYF.